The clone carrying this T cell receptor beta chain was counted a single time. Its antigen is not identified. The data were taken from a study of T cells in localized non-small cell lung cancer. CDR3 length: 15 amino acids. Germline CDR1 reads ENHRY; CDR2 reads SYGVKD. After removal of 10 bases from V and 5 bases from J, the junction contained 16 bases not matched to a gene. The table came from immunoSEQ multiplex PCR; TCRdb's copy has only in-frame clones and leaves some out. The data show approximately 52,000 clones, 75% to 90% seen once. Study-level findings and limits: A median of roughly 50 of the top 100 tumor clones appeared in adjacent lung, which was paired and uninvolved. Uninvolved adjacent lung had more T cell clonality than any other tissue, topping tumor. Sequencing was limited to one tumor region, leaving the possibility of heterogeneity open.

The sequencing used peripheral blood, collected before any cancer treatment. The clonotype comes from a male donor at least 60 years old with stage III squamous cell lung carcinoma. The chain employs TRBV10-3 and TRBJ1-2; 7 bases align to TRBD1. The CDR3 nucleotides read TGTGCCACCGGAAACCCGGGACAGAAACTTTATGGCTACACCTTC. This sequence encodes CATGNPGQKLYGYTF.